The 28 T cell receptor beta chains listed next were all sequenced from one sample in a study of T cells in Graves' hyperthyroidism and ophthalmopathy. Regions amplified from RNA transcripts were the TCR beta CDR3 regions. Initially, a first-round RT-PCR of the TCR CDR3 employed the HTBI primer set. MiXCR was run by TCRdb on the multiplex PCR reads, yielding one entry per CDR3 protein. The sample holds some 570,000 distinct CDR3 sequences, 14% seen once. The sample was blood. Source of these receptors: a woman aged 18-29 years with Graves' ophthalmopathy.

This clonotype was observed at least ten times. The V gene is TRBV27, the J gene TRBJ2-7; the match to TRBD2 covers 13 bases. This CDR3 comprises 18 residues. V lost 3 bases and J lost 4; bases outside the gene matches: 12. The germline CDR1 and CDR2 sequences are MNHEY and SMNVEV (reference sequence). CDR3 in amino acids: CASSFLGLAGVDFYEQYF. The CDR3 DNA is TGTGCCAGCAGTTTCCTTGGACTAGCGGGAGTAGATTTTTACGAGCAGTACTTC.

Many counts were recorded for this clonotype. The rearrangement joins TRBV20-1 to TRBJ2-2, with a weak D call TRBD1 (7 bases). Germline V lookup: CDR1 DFQATT, CDR2 SNEGSKA (reference sequence). The CDR3 spans 15 residues. Between the trimmed V and J ends, which lost 3 bases and 0 bases, there was a span of 11 bases. CDR3 bases: TGCAGTGCTAGTCGCGGGACAGCGAACACCGGGGAGCTGTTTTTT. As protein: CSASRGTANTGELFF.

This clonotype was seen a handful of times. The chain recombines TRBV29-1 with TRBJ1-2; D gene unclear. V was trimmed by 3 bases and J by 6 bases, leaving 8 bases between them. Germline values: CDR1 SQVTM, CDR2 ANQGSEA. The CDR3 extends over 11 amino acids. This chain's CDR3 is CSVDDGDGYTF. The CDR3 nucleotides read TGCAGCGTTGACGACGGGGATGGCTACACCTTC.

The rearrangement uses TRBV6-1 and TRBJ2-7, with 10 bases lining up with TRBD2. V shed 6 bases, J shed 7 bases, and the junction held 12 bases outside the gene matches. The CDR3 totals 15 residues. Germline V CDR1 and CDR2: MNHNS, SASEGT. CDR3 nucleotide sequence: TGTGCCAGCAGCCGAGCCCCTAGCGGGAGTTGGGAGCAGTACTTC. Protein product: CASSRAPSGSWEQYF.

The chain recombines TRBV14 with TRBJ1-2, with D hard to call. This CDR3 spans 16 amino acids. Germline values: CDR1 SGHDN, CDR2 FVKESK. V was clipped by 0 bases and J by 2 bases, with 13 bases between them. The CDR3, as DNA: TGTGCCAGCAGCCAAGAAGTTCTCGGGAGCAACTATGGCTACACCTTC. This encodes CASSQEVLGSNYGYTF.

The V gene is TRBV11-3, the J gene TRBJ2-7; 11 bases line up with TRBD2. J was trimmed by 4 bases and V by 1 base; bases with no gene match: 6. The CDR3 has 16 amino acids. Germline CDR1 reads SGHNT; CDR2 reads YENEEA. The CDR3 spells CASSLAVAGGSYEQYF. DNA for the CDR3: TGTGCCAGCAGCTTAGCCGTAGCGGGAGGGTCATACGAGCAGTACTTC.

CDR3 sequence (DNA): TGTGCCTGGCGACTTTTCTACAATGAGCAGTTCTTC. This codes for CAWRLFYNEQFF. V is TRBV30 and J is TRBJ2-1; D gene uncertain. The germline CDR1 and CDR2 sequences are GTSNPN and SVGIG (reference sequence). The CDR3 runs 12 residues. V was trimmed by 5 bases and J by 3 bases, leaving 8 bases between them.

This clonotype showed up just a few times. A much larger clone lies a single base off, so this may be a read error. The rearrangement links TRBV12-3 or TRBV12-4 to TRBJ2-1; 10 bases map to TRBD2. The CDR3 has 15 residues. CDR3 DNA: TGTGCCGGCAGTTTACAGGCTAGCGGGAGAGGTGAGCAGTTCTTC. Its protein is CAGSLQASGRGEQFF.

Concerning this clonotype itself: A single base separates this from a much larger clone, so it may be a read error. V and J are TRBV4-3 and TRBJ1-2; TRBD1 is a possible D gene (5 bases). This CDR3 region has 16 residues. Trimming stripped 1 base from V and 2 bases from J, with 14 bases between. Germline loops: CDR1 LGHNA, CDR2 YSLEER. As DNA, the CDR3 is TGCGCCAGCAGCCAAGTGGGCGCTGGGGCGAACTATGGCTACACCTTC. This codes for CASSQVGAGANYGYTF.

There are many counts of this clonotype. The genes are TRBV28 and TRBJ2-5, with TRBD1 matching over 12 bases. The V and J ends lost 6 bases and 5 bases, in that order; junction bases with no gene match: 13. This CDR3 has 17 amino acids. The germline gives CDR1 MDHEN, CDR2 SYDVKM. Written as DNA, the CDR3 is TGTGCCAGCAGCACCTCCCGGGACAGGGGGCTAGTTGAGACCCAGTACTTC. It translates to CASSTSRDRGLVETQYF.

A word on this clonotype: This sequence may be a read error, since a much larger clone differs from it by one base. This sequence joins TRBV12-3 or TRBV12-4 and TRBJ1-2; D remains unclear. V gave up 2 bases and J gave up 7 bases, with 14 bases separating them. This CDR3 has 14 amino acids. DNA of the CDR3: TGTGCCAGCAGTTTACTCCCCCGGTGGTGTGGCTACACCTTC. It is translated as CASSLLPRWCGYTF.

This clonotype came up many times. The rearrangement uses TRBV7-2 and TRBJ1-6, with D unresolved. This CDR3 has 17 amino acids. The germline gives CDR1 SGHTA, CDR2 FQGNSA. Trimming took 7 bases from V and 0 from J, leaving 16 bases between them. The CDR3 DNA reads as TGTGCCAGCACCTTCCCGCGGGGAGGCTCCTATAATTCACCCCTCCACTTT. As protein: CASTFPRGGSYNSPLHF.

This clonotype has ten or more counts. The chain has TRBV6-2 or TRBV6-3 and TRBJ2-7; 7 positions agree with TRBD2. Germline trimming cut 7 bases from V and 2 bases from J; bases unmatched to any gene: 5. Per the germline V gene, CDR1 is MNHEY and CDR2 is SVGEGT. CDR3 length: 13 amino acids. The CDR3 sequence: CASTPGLPYEQYF. CDR3 sequence (DNA): TGTGCCAGCACCCCGGGACTACCCTACGAGCAGTACTTC.

This clonotype was detected ten times or more. V gene TRBV10-3 combines with J gene TRBJ2-3, with D possibly being TRBD1 (6 bases). Trimming pared 3 bases from V and 2 bases from J, leaving 12 bases between. This CDR3 is 15 amino acids long. The germline V gene has CDR1 ENHRY and CDR2 SYGVKD. The CDR3 DNA is TGTGCCATCAGTGATCCGGGACACACCACAGATACGCAGTATTTT. Its translation is CAISDPGHTTDTQYF.

This clonotype was picked up many times. The rearrangement uses TRBV5-6 and TRBJ2-1; D is possibly TRBD1 or TRBD2 (6 bases each). The CDR3 length is 15 residues. V shed 0 bases and J shed 4 bases, with 11 bases lying between them. Germline loops: CDR1 SGHDT, CDR2 YYEEEE. The CDR3 loop is CASSLGRGEYNEQFF. As DNA, the CDR3 is TGTGCCAGCAGCTTGGGAAGGGGGGAATACAATGAGCAGTTCTTC.

Regarding this clonotype: Being one base from a much bigger clone, this may be a read error. The J gene is TRBJ2-2, the V gene TRBV3-1; the D is unclear. The germline gives CDR1 LGHDT, CDR2 YNNKEL (reference sequence). The V end lost 1 base, the J end lost 6 bases, and 9 bases lay between the germline ends. CDR3 length equals 14 residues. CDR3 DNA: TGTGCCAGCAGCCAAGGGTTGAGATCCGGGGAGCTGTTTTTT. Translated, it gives CASSQGLRSGELFF.

The chain is built from TRBV7-3 and TRBJ2-7, with 8 bases fitting TRBD1. Germline V gene lookup returns CDR1 SGHTA and CDR2 FQGTGA. V dropped 7 bases and J dropped 4; count of bases not matched to a gene: 9. The CDR3 loop spans 14 amino acids. This chain's CDR3 is CASTPGQESYEQYF. CDR3 nucleotides: TGTGCCAGCACCCCGGGACAGGAGAGTTACGAGCAGTACTTC.

Concerning this clonotype itself: The junction and the germline gene differ at one end; a read error may be behind it. The V gene is TRBV7-9, the J gene TRBJ1-4; TRBD1 aligns across 8 bases. The CDR3 is 14 amino acids. Germline values: CDR1 SEHNR, CDR2 FQNEAQ (reference sequence). CDR3 nucleotide sequence: TGTGCCAGCAGCCCAGGGGGCCTTAATGAAAAACTGCTTTTT. Translation gives CASSPGGLNEKLLF.

This chain joins TRBV11-1 and TRBJ2-4; 9 bases are a match to TRBD1. The CDR3 sequence is 18 residues long. CDR1 is SGHAT and CDR2 is FQDESV in the germline V gene (reference sequence). The ends lost 4 bases at V and 0 bases at J; junction bases unmatched: 10. The CDR3 loop is CASSSYRGPSLAKNIQYF. For the CDR3, the DNA is TGTGCCAGCAGCTCCTACAGGGGGCCAAGCCTAGCCAAAAACATTCAGTACTTC. Together with reference TRBV11-1 and TRBJ2-4, the CDR3 gives the full variable domain: EAEVAQSPRYKITEKSQAVAFWCDPISGHATLYWYRQILGQGPELLVQFQDESVVDDSQLPKDRFSAERLKGVDSTLKIQPAELGDSAMYLCASSSYRGPSLAKNIQYFGAGTRLSVL.

This clonotype was counted only a few times. The chain links TRBV7-9 to TRBJ1-4, with TRBD1 matching over 12 bases. V was pared by 2 bases and J by 3 bases, with 4 bases of the junction left unmatched. Germline V gene lookup returns CDR1 SEHNR and CDR2 FQNEAQ (reference sequence). The CDR3 contains 17 residues. In DNA, the CDR3 is TGTGCCAGCAGCTTAAGGGGACAGGGGGCTGCTAATGAAAAACTGTTTTTT. This gives the protein CASSLRGQGAANEKLFF.

This clonotype has only a few counts. CDR3 nucleotide sequence: TGCAGTGCTAGAGACGGGACTAGCGGTCGGGATACGCAGTATTTT. Its protein is CSARDGTSGRDTQYF. The V and J genes are TRBV20-1 and TRBJ2-3; 11 bases match TRBD2. CDR1 and CDR2 from the germline V gene are DFQATT and SNEGSKA (reference sequence). V shed 0 bases, J shed 6 bases, and the junction held 5 bases outside the gene matches. The CDR3 sequence is 15 residues long.

V is TRBV2 and J is TRBJ2-7; D ambiguous. V lost 2 bases to trimming and J lost 5 bases, with 7 bases between them. The germline gives CDR1 SNHLY, CDR2 FYNNEI. The CDR3 extends over 12 amino acids. CDR3: CASSEWGDEQYF. DNA for the CDR3: TGTGCCAGCAGTGAATGGGGTGACGAGCAGTACTTC. Full variable domain (outside the CDR3, taken from reference TRBV2 and TRBJ2-7): EPEVTQTPSHQVTQMGQEVILRCVPISNHLYFYWYRQILGQKVEFLVSFYNNEISEKSEIFDDQFSVERPDGSNFTLKIRSTKLEDSAMYFCASSEWGDEQYFGPGTRLTVT.

There are many counts of this clonotype. This chain connects TRBV28 to TRBJ2-1; D may be TRBD2 (5 bases). V was trimmed by 9 bases and J by 6 bases, leaving 15 bases between them. Germline V gene lookup returns CDR1 MDHEN and CDR2 SYDVKM. This CDR3 comprises 13 residues. The CDR3 spells CASRRREANEQFF. The CDR3 region has the DNA TGTGCCAGTAGGAGGAGAGAGGCCAATGAGCAGTTCTTC.

This clonotype has a count of ten or more. The V and J genes are TRBV5-1 and TRBJ1-1; 7 nucleotides agree with TRBD1. Germline CDR1 reads SGHRS; CDR2 reads YFSETQ. V gave up 3 bases and J gave up 3 bases; unmatched junction bases: 8. The CDR3 has 15 amino acids. CDR3 DNA: TGCGCCAGCAGCTCTTCGGACAGGCGGGACACTGAAGCTTTCTTT. Its translation: CASSSSDRRDTEAFF. The whole variable domain, filled in from reference TRBV5-1 and TRBJ1-1, reads KAGVTQTPRYLIKTRGQQVTLSCSPISGHRSVSWYQQTPGQGLQFLFEYFSETQRNKGNFPGRFSGRQFSNSRSEMNVSTLELGDSALYLCASSSSDRRDTEAFFGQGTRLTVV.

This clonotype was detected a few times. The V gene is TRBV9, the J gene TRBJ2-7; perhaps TRBD1 as D (6 bases). In germline, CDR1 is SGDLS, CDR2 YYNGEE. The V end was cut by 2 bases, the J end by 6 bases, with 21 bases between. CDR3 size: 16 residues. The CDR3 spells CASSVRTGLTLGEQYF. The CDR3, as DNA: TGTGCCAGCAGCGTCCGAACAGGGCTCACTTTGGGCGAGCAGTACTTC.

The chain recombines TRBV19 with TRBJ1-3; D is possibly TRBD1 (5 bases). Trimming took off 4 bases at V and 16 bases at J, with 23 bases between the two ends. The CDR3 length is 14 residues. CDR1 is LNHDA, CDR2 SQIVND, per germline (reference sequence). CDR3 sequence (DNA): TGTGCCAGTAGTACGAGGACAACGGGGGATGTGAGGTATTTT. This codes for CASSTRTTGDVRYF.

This chain uses TRBV4-1 with TRBJ2-3; tentatively, D is TRBD2 (6 bases). Trimming cost V 0 bases and J 0 bases, with 10 bases left between them. The germline gives CDR1 MGHRA, CDR2 YSYEKL. The CDR3 contains 16 residues. In DNA, the CDR3 is TGCGCCAGCAGCCAAGACCGGAGCGGGAGCACAGATACGCAGTATTTT. It yields the protein CASSQDRSGSTDTQYF.

In its sample, this clonotype was seen a few times. The rearrangement uses TRBV11-2 and TRBJ2-3, with 8 nucleotides matching TRBD1. The germline V gene encodes CDR1 SGHAT and CDR2 FQNNGV. The junction had 6 bases not matched to a gene; V was cut back by 0 bases and J by 4 bases. The CDR3 runs to 16 residues. CDR3 protein: CASSLEQQGGPDTQYF. CDR3 in DNA: TGTGCCAGCAGCTTAGAGCAACAGGGGGGACCAGATACGCAGTATTTT.